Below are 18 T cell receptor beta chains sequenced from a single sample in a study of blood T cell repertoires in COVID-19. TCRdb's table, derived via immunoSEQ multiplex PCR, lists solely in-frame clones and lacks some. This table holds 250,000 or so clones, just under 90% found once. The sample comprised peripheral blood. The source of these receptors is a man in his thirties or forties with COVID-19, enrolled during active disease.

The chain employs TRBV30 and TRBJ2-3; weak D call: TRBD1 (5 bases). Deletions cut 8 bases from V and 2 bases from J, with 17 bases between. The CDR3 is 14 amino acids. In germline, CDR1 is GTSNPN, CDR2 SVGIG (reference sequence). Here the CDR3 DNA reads TGTGCCACCGAACAGGCTAGTTTCACAGATACGCAGTATTTT. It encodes CATEQASFTDTQYF.

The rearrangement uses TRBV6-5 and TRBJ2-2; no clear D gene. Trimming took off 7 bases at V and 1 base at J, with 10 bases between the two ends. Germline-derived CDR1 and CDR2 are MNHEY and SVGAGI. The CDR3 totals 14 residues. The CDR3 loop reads CASTTRQNTGELFF. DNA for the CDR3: TGTGCCAGCACAACCAGACAGAACACCGGGGAGCTGTTTTTT.

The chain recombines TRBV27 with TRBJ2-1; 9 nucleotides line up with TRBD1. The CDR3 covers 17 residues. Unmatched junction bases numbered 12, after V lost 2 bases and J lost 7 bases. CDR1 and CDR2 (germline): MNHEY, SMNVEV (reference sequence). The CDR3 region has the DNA TGTGCCAGCAGTTTAGGGGCCCCCGGGACAGGGTTGAATGAGCAGTTCTTC. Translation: CASSLGAPGTGLNEQFF.

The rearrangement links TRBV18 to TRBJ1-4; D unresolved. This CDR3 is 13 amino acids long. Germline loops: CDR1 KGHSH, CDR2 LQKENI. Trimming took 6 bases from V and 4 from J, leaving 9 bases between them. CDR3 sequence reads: CASSPGVNEKLFF. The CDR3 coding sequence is TGTGCCAGCTCCCCCGGGGTTAATGAAAAACTGTTTTTT.

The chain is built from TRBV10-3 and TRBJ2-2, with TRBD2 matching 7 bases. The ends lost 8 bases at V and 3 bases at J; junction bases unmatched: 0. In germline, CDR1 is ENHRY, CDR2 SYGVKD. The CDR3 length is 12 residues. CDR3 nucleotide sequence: TGTGCCATCGGGGGGGACACCGGGGAGCTGTTTTTT. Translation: CAIGGDTGELFF.

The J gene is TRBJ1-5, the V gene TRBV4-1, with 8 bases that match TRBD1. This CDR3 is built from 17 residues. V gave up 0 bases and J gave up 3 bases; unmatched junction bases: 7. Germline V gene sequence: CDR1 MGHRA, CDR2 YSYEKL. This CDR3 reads CASSQDGQGSPNQPQHF. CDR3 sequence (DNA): TGCGCCAGCAGCCAAGATGGACAGGGATCTCCCAATCAGCCCCAGCATTTT.

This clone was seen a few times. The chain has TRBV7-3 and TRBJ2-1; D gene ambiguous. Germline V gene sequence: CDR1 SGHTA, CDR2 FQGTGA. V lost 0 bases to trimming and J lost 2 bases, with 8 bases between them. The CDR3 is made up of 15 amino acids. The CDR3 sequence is CASSLTPDTYNEQFF. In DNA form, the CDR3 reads TGTGCCAGCAGCTTAACCCCAGACACCTACAATGAGCAGTTCTTC.

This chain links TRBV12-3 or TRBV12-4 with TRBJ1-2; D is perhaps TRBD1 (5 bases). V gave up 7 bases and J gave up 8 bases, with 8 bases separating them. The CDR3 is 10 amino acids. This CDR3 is CASTKGGYTF. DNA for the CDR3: TGTGCCAGCACCAAGGGGGGCTACACCTTC.

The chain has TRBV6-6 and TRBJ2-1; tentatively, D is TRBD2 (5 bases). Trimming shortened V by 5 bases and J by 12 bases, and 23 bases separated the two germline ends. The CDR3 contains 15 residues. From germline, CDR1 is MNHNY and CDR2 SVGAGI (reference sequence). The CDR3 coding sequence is TGTGCCAGCAGTGCCTCTAGGGAGCAGCGTTTAGGGCAGTTCTTC. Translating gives CASSASREQRLGQFF.

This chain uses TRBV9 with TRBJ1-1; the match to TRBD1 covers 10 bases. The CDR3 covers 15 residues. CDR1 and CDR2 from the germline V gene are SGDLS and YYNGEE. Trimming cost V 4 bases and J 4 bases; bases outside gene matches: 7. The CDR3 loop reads CASSLRDRGTTEAFF. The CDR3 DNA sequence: TGTGCCAGCAGCCTTAGGGACAGGGGCACCACTGAAGCTTTCTTT.

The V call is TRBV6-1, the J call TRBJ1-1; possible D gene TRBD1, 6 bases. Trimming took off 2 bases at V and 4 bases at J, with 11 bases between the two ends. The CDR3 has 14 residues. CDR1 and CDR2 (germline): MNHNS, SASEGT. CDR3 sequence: CASSEQGKGTEAFF. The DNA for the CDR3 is TGTGCCAGCAGTGAACAGGGGAAGGGCACTGAAGCTTTCTTT.

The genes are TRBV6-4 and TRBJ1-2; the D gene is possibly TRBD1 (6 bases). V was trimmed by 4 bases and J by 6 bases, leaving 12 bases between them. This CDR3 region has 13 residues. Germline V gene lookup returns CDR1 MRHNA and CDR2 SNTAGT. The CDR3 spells CASSAYAGDGYTF. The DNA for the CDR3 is TGTGCCAGCAGTGCCTACGCAGGGGATGGCTACACCTTC.

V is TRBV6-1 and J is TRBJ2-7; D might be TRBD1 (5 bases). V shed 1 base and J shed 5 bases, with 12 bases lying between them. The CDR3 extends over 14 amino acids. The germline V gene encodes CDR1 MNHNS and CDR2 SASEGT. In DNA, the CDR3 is TGTGCCAGCAGTGAAGGACGCAGGGTGGACGAGCAGTACTTC. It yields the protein CASSEGRRVDEQYF.

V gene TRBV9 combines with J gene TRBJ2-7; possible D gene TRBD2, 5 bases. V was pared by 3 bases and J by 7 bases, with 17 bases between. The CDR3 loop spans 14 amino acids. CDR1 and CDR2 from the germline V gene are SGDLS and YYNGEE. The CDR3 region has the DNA TGTGCCAGCAGCGCACTGGGATCCTCGGGGGAGCAGTACTTC. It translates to CASSALGSSGEQYF.

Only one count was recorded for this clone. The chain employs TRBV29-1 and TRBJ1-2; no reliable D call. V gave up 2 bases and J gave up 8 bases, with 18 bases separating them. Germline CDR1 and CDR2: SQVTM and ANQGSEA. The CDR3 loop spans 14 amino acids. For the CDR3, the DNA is TGCAGCGTTGAAAAGAGCAGGTCGAAGCGGGGCTACACCTTC. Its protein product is CSVEKSRSKRGYTF.

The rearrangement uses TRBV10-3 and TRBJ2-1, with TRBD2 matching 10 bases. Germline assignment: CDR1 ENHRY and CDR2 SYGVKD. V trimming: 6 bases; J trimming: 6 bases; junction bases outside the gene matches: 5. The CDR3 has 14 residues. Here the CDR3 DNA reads TGTGCCATCAGAGCCGGGACTAGCGTCAATGAGCAGTTCTTC. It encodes CAIRAGTSVNEQFF.

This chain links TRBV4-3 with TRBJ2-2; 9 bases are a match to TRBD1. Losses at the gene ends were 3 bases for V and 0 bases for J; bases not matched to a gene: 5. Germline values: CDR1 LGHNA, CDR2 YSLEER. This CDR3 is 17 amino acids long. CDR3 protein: CASSQEQGAANTGELFF. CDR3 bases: TGCGCCAGCAGCCAGGAACAGGGGGCCGCGAACACCGGGGAGCTGTTTTTT.

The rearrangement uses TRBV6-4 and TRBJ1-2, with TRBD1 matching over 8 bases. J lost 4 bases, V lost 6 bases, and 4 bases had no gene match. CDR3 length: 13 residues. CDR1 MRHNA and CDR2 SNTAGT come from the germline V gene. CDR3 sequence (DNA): TGTGCCAGCAGCGACGGACAGGGCTATGGCTACACCTTC. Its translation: CASSDGQGYGYTF.